This T cell receptor beta chain was found in a study of cytomegalovirus exposure and HLA in healthy donors. This clone was picked up a small number of times. The antigen is not known. General observations from the study: In an earlier analysis, about 87% or about 30%: the productive usage of most TCR beta V segments. The number of N-insertions in an Asian-associated ancestry cluster was reportedly below the roughly 620-donor mean in a later analysis. The authors enumerated around 150 TCR beta chains as linked to cytomegalovirus. An analysis that came later showed most CMV-associated TCR beta chains appearing HLA-restricted.

Germline CDR1 reads ENHRY; CDR2 reads SYGVKD. Losses at the gene ends were 10 bases for V and 7 bases for J; bases not matched to a gene: 7. The CDR3 consists of 15 residues. PCR primers comprised 60 Vbeta and 13 Jbeta primers. Sequencing used immunoSEQ multiplex PCR; TCRdb keeps in-frame clones, though not all of them. The sample lists around 200,000 clones, under 85% seen once, with about 1.7% in the top ten. The sequencing input was PBMCs. The TCR originated in a man aged 45-60 years in good health and CMV-seronegative. V usage is TRBV10-3 and J usage is TRBJ2-1, with 16 bases aligning to TRBD2. This CDR3 is CATKGTSGRVNEQFF. CDR3 nucleotide sequence: TGTGCCACCAAGGGGACTAGCGGGAGGGTGAATGAGCAGTTCTTC.